These 5 T cell receptor beta chains were sequenced from one sample in a study of blood T cell repertoires in COVID-19. Only in-frame clones appear in the TCRdb table, and some are missing; sequencing was by immunoSEQ multiplex PCR. This sample has some 50,000 clones, with about nine tenths found just once. The sequenced sample was peripheral blood. Receptors were obtained from a man older than 75 with acute or convalescent COVID-19.

V is TRBV6-2 or TRBV6-3 and J is TRBJ2-5; 9 bases map to TRBD1. Germline V gene lookup returns CDR1 MNHEY and CDR2 SVGEGT. The CDR3 sequence is 17 residues long. The J segment lost 3 bases and the V segment lost 5 bases, leaving 13 bases of the junction unmatched. CDR3 in amino acids: CASSRGTGPSSEETQYF. As DNA, the CDR3 is TGTGCCAGCAGTCGCGGGACAGGGCCCTCTTCGGAAGAGACCCAGTACTTC.

This clone has just a few counts. The chain is built from TRBV3-1 (or the pseudogene TRBV3-2) and TRBJ2-5; D unclear. The CDR3 covers 12 residues. Trimming stripped 3 bases from V and 4 bases from J, with 6 bases between. Germline CDR1 LGHDT, CDR2 YNNKEL (reference sequence). CDR3 protein: CASSHGGETQYF. In nucleotides, the CDR3 is TGTGCCAGCAGCCACGGTGGAGAGACCCAGTACTTC.

This clone has a handful of counts. The chain links TRBV29-1 to TRBJ2-7; D is unclear. The germline CDR1 and CDR2 sequences are SQVTM and ANQGSEA. This CDR3 spans 12 amino acids. V gave up 4 bases and J gave up 7 bases, with 14 bases separating them. DNA for the CDR3: TGCAGCGTTGTCCGGAATCCTAGTGAGCAGTACTTC. Translated: CSVVRNPSEQYF.

This chain connects TRBV12-5 to TRBJ2-1; TRBD1 matches at 7 bases. This CDR3 has 13 amino acids. Trimming at V came to 1 base and at J to 9 bases, leaving 3 bases not matched to a gene. Germline CDR1 is LGHNT and CDR2 is FRNRAP. CDR3 in DNA: TGTGCTAGTGGTTTGGGGGACAGACGTGAGCAGTTCTTC. Encoded protein: CASGLGDRREQFF.

This chain joins TRBV6-1 and TRBJ1-4; D unclear. Germline V gene data show CDR1 as MNHNS and CDR2 as SASEGT. The V and J ends lost 7 bases and 4 bases respectively, with 10 bases between them. This CDR3 contains 13 residues. CDR3 nucleotide sequence: TGTGCCAGCACGACGCGGATTAATGAAAAACTGTTTTTT. The encoded protein is CASTTRINEKLFF.